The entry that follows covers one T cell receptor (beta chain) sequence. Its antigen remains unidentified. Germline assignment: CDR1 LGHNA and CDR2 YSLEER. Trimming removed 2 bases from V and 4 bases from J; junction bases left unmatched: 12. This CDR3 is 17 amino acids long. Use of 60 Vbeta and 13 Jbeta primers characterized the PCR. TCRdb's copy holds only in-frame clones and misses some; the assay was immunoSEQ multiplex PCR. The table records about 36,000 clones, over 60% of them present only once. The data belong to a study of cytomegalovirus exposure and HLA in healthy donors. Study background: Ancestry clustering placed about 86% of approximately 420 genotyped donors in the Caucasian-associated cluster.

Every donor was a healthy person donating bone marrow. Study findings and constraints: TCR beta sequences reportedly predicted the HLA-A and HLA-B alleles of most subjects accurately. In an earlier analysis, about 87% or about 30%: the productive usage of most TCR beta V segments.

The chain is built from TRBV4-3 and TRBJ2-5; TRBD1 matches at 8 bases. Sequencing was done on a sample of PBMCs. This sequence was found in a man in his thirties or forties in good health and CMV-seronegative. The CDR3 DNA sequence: TGCGCCAGCAGCCAATACCCGTCGGGACAGGAGGGAGAGACCCAGTACTTC. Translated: CASSQYPSGQEGETQYF.